The entry that follows covers one T cell receptor beta chain sequence. The antigen is not known. The entry originates in a study of long-term antiretroviral therapy in people with HIV. General study findings and limits: Spans of CDR3 length were tighter for HIV repertoires than for controls. Subsequent to ART, diversity was augmented yet persisted below that of transplant donor controls.

At survey level, the immunoSEQ assay was run in its v3.0 version. TCRdb's copy holds only in-frame clones and misses some; the assay was immunoSEQ multiplex PCR. The sample lists 20,000 to 25,000 clones; 92% were seen once. This TCR was sampled from a woman in her forties or fifties with HIV. Sequencing used unsorted PBMCs, obtained 4.4 years after starting antiretroviral therapy.

The CDR3 DNA reads as TGTGCCAGCAGCTCCCCTAGGGGGGGGACAGATACGCAGTATTTT. It is translated as CASSSPRGGTDTQYF. The chain combines TRBV7-3 with TRBJ2-3; a possible D gene is TRBD2 (7 bases). This CDR3 is built from 15 residues. Germline V gene data show CDR1 as SGHTA and CDR2 as FQGTGA. V was clipped by 4 bases and J by 3 bases, with 14 bases between them.